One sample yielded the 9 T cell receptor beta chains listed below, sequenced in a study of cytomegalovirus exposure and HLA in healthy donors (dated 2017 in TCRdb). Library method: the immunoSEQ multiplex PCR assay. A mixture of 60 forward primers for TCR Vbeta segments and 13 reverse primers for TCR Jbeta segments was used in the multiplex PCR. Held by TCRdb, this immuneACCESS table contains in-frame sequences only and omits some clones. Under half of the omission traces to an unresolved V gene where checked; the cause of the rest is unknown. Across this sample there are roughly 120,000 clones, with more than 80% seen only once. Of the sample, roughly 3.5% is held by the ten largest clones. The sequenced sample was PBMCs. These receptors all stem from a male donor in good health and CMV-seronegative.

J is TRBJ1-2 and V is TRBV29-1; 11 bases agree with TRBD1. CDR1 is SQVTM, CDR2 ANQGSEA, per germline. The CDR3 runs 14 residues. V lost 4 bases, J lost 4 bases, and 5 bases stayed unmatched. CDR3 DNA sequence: TGCAGCGTTGGCCGGACAGGGGGCGGCTATGGCTACACCTTC. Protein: CSVGRTGGGYGYTF.

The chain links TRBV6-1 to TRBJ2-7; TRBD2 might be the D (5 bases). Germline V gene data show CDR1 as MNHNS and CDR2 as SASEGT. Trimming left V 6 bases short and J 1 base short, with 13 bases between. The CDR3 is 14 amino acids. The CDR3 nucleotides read TGTGCCAGCAGAGTTGGCAGCGGATCCTACGAGCAGTACTTC. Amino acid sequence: CASRVGSGSYEQYF.

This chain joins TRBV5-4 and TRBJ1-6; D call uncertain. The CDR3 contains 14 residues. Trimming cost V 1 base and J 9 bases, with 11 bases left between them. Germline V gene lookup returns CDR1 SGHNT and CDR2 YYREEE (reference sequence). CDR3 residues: CASSLFSGGSPLHF. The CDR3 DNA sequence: TGTGCCAGCAGCTTGTTTTCAGGAGGTTCACCCCTCCACTTT.

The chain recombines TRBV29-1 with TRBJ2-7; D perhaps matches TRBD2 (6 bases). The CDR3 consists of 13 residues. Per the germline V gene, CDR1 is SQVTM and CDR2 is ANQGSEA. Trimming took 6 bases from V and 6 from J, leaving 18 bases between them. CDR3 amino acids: CSVRLRLVGEQYF. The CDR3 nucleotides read TGCAGCGTCCGACTAAGACTAGTCGGCGAGCAGTACTTC.

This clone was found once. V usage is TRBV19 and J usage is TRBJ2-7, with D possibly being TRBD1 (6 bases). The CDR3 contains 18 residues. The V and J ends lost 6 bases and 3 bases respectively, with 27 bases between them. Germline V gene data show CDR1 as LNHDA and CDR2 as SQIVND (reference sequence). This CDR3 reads CASSPGQPLRKSDYEQYF. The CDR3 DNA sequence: TGTGCCAGTAGCCCCGGACAGCCGTTAAGAAAGTCGGACTACGAGCAGTACTTC.

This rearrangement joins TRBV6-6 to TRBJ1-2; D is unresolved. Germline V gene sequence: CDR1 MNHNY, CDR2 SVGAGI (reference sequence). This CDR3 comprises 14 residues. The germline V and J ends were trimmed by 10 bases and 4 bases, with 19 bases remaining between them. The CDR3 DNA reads TGTGCCACCATTTCCGCCATTTACTTCTATGGCTACACCTTC. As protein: CATISAIYFYGYTF.

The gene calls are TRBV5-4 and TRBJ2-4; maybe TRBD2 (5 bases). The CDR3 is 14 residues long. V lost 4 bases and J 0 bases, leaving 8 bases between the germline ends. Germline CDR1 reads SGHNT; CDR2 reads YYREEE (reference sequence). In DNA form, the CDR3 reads TGTGCCAGCAGCACCAGCGGAGCCAAAAACATTCAGTACTTC. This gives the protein CASSTSGAKNIQYF.

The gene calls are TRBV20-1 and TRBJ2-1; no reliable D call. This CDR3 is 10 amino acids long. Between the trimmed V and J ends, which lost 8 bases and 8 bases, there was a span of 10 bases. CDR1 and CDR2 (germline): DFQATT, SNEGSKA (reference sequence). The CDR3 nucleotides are TGCAGTCCCGACTTTGATGAGCAGTTCTTC. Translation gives CSPDFDEQFF.

The CDR3 bases are TGTGCCAGCAGCACGACTAGCGGGGCCGGCGGGGAGCTGTTTTTT. Its translation: CASSTTSGAGGELFF. V and J are TRBV7-8 and TRBJ2-2; TRBD2 aligns across 11 bases. The CDR3 extends over 15 amino acids. The ends lost 5 bases at V and 7 bases at J; junction bases unmatched: 6. Germline values: CDR1 SGHVS, CDR2 FQNEAQ.